Below, one T cell receptor (beta chain) is given with its context. What it binds is unknown. This sample stems from a study of monozygotic twins with cystic fibrosis. The study, taken as a whole, reports: Median Simpson clonality of roughly 0.01 suggested naive T cells predominated. Nucleotide-identical clonotype sharing was significantly higher within monozygotic CF twin pairs than between unrelated CF individuals.

Clones were sequenced by immunoSEQ multiplex PCR, and TCRdb holds only the in-frame ones, with some missing. The top ten clones hold about 9% of a sample with approximately 15,000 clones, roughly 91% of them seen once. CDR3 length equals 19 residues. V lost 3 bases and J lost 5, with 28 bases in between. CDR1 and CDR2 (germline): ENHRY, SYGVKD. The sequence was collected from a girl aged 2-15 years with cystic fibrosis. The chain employs TRBV10-3 and TRBJ2-5, with D perhaps assigned TRBD1 or TRBD2 (7 bases each). The sequencing sample was made of blood. This CDR3 reads CAISDPPQGRVQPPETQYF. As DNA, the CDR3 is TGTGCCATCAGTGACCCGCCACAGGGGAGGGTCCAACCTCCGGAGACCCAGTACTTC.